This T cell receptor beta chain was documented in a study of post-analysis software for immune sequencing data. The CDR3 loop spans 15 amino acids. The germline V gene encodes CDR1 DFQATT and CDR2 SNEGSKA (reference sequence). The V gene lost 2 bases and the J gene lost 6 bases, with 17 bases spanning the gap. Study results and caveats: Patients used several TRBV segments, including TRBV5-6, TRBV5-1 and TRBV20-1, more often than controls.

Unique molecular identifiers were present in the TCR beta cDNA libraries. TCRdb re-called the PCR reads through MiXCR, storing one row per CDR3 protein. Of hundreds of thousands of distinct CDR3 sequences detected, around 60% appear once; the ten largest clones hold around 11%. This clonotype has only a few counts. Its antigen remains unidentified. The chain has TRBV20-1 and TRBJ2-1; the D gene is possibly TRBD1 (6 bases). The receptor was isolated from a girl aged 2 to 10 with multiple sclerosis. The material sequenced was blood. The CDR3 DNA is TGCAGTGCTAGAAGGGCAGGGGCTTCGAGCAATGAGCAGTTCTTC. Residues: CSARRAGASSNEQFF.